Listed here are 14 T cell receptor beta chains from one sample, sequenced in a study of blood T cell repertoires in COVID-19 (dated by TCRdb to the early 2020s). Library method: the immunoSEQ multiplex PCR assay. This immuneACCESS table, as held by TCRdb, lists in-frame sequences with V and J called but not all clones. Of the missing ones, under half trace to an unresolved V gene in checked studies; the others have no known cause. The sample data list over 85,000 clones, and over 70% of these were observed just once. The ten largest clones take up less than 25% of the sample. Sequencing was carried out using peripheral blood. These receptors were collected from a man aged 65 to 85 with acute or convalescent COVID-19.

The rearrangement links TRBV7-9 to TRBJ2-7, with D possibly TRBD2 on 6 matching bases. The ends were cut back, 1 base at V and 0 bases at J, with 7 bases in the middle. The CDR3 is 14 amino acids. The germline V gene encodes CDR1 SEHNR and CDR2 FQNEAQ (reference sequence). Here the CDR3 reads CASSLVGGSYEQYF. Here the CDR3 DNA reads TGTGCCAGCAGCTTAGTCGGGGGCTCCTACGAGCAGTACTTC.

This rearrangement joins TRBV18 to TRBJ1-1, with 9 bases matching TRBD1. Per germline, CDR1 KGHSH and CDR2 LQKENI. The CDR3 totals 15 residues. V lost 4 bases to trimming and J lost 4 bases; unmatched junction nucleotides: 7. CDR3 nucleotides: TGTGCCAGCTCACAAAGCCCGACAGGGGGCACTGAAGCTTTCTTT. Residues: CASSQSPTGGTEAFF. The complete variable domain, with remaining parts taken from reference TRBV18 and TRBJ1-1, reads NAGVMQNPRHLVRRRGQEARLRCSPMKGHSHVYWYRQLPEEGLKFMVYLQKENIIDESGMPKERFSAEFPKEGPSILRIQQVVRGDSAAYFCASSQSPTGGTEAFFGQGTRLTVV.

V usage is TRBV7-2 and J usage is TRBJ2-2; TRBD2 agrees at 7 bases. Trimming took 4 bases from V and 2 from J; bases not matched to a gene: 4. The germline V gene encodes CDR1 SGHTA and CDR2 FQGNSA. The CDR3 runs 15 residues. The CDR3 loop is CASSWSSGNTGELFF. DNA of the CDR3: TGTGCCAGCAGCTGGTCTAGCGGAAACACCGGGGAGCTGTTTTTT.

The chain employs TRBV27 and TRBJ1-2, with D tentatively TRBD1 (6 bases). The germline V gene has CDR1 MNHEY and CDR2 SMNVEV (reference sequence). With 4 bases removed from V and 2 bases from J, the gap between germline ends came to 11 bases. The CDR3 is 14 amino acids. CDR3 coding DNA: TGTGCCAGCAGTTCTGGGGGCTACAACTATGGCTACACCTTC. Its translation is CASSSGGYNYGYTF.

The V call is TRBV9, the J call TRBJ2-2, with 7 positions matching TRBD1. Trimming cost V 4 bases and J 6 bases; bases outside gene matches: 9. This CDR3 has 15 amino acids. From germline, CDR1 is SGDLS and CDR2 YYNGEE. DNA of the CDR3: TGTGCCAGCAGCCCCCTGACAGGGACGGCCGGGGAGCTGTTTTTT. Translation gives CASSPLTGTAGELFF. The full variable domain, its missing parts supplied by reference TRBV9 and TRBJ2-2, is DSGVTQTPKHLITATGQRVTLRCSPRSGDLSVYWYQQSLDQGLQFLIQYYNGEERAKGNILERFSAQQFPDLHSELNLSSLELGDSALYFCASSPLTGTAGELFFGEGSRLTVL.

The CDR3 DNA is TGTGCCAGCAGTTTATCGCCTAGCGCGGGGGAGCAGTACTTC. This gives the protein CASSLSPSAGEQYF. V and J are TRBV27 and TRBJ2-7; D is possibly TRBD2 (6 bases). Germline CDR1 is MNHEY and CDR2 is SMNVEV (reference sequence). Trimming removed 0 bases at V and 7 bases at J, with 13 bases between. This CDR3 comprises 14 residues.

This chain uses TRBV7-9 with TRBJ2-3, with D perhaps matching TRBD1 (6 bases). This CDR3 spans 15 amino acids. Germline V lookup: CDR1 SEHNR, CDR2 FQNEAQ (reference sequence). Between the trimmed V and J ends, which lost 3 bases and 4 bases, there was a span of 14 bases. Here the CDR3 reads CASSFPGVTADTQYF. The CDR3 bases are TGTGCCAGCAGCTTTCCAGGGGTTACCGCAGATACGCAGTATTTT.

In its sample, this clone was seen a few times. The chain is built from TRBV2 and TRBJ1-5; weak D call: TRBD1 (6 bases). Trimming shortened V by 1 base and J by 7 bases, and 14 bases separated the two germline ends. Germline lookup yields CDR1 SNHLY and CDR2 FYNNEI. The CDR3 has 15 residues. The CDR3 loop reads CASSEGTARYQPQHF. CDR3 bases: TGTGCCAGCAGTGAAGGGACAGCAAGGTACCAGCCCCAGCATTTT.

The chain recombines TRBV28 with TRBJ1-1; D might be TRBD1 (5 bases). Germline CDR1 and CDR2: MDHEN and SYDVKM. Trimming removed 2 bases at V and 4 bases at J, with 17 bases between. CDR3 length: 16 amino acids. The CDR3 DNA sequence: TGTGCCAGCAGTTTACCCCCTACACGGGGGTCCACTGAAGCTTTCTTT. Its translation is CASSLPPTRGSTEAFF.

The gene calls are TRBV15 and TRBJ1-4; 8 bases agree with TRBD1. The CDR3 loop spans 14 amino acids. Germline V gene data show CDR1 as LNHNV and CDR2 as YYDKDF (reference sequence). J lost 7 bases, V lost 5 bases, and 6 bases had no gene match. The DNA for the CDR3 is TGTGCCACCAGCCCTGGACAGGGTGCTGAAAAACTGTTTTTT. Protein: CATSPGQGAEKLFF.

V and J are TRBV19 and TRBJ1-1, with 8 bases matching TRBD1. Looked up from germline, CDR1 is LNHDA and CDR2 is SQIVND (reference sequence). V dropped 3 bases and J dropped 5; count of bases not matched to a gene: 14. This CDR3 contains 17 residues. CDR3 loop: CASSMRIRQGYVTEAFF. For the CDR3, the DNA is TGTGCCAGTAGTATGAGGATACGACAGGGGTACGTAACTGAAGCTTTCTTT.

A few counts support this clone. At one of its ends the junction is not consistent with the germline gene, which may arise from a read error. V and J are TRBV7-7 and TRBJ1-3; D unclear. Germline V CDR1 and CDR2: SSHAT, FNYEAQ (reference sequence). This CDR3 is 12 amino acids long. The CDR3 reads CASSPGGNTIYF. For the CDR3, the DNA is TGTGCTAGCAGCCCGGGGGGAAACACCATATATTTT.

The CDR3 nucleotides read TGTGCCAGCTCACTACAGGGACGAACGACTGGTTCACCCCTCCACTTT. Encoded protein: CASSLQGRTTGSPLHF. This chain connects TRBV18 to TRBJ1-6, with a possible D match to TRBD1 (6 bases). Per the germline V gene, CDR1 is KGHSH and CDR2 is LQKENI. The CDR3 runs 16 residues. Deletions cut 4 bases from V and 9 bases from J, with 19 bases between.

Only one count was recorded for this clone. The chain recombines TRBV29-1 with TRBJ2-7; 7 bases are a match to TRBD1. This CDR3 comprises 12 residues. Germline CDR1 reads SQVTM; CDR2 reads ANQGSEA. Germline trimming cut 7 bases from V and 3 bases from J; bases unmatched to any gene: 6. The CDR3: CSAGTAVYEQYF. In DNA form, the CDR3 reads TGCAGCGCCGGGACAGCGGTCTACGAGCAGTACTTC.